The count of the clone carrying this T cell receptor (beta chain) is one. The antigen remains unidentified. This sample is part of a study of vaccination effects on CD4 cells after COVID-19. Antigen-specific CD4+ T cells were expanded (with viral peptide pools) by the ViraFEST assay ahead of sequencing. Once cultured for nine to ten days, the cells underwent separation to obtain CD4+ T cells. In the vaccine recipients, nucleocapsid antibodies were negative and there was no prior SARS-CoV-2 infection. J was trimmed by 0 bases and V by 5 bases; bases with no gene match: 8. The CDR3 is made up of 18 amino acids. Germline CDR1 is SGHTA and CDR2 is FQGTGA. Only in-frame clones appear in the TCRdb table, and some are missing; sequencing was by immunoSEQ multiplex PCR. This repertoire shows more than 40,000 clones, over 75% found once; its top ten account for 2.9%.

The sequence was collected from a human donor who received a COVID-19 vaccine. The chain is built from TRBV7-3 and TRBJ2-6; TRBD1 matches at 9 bases. The sequences come from CD4+ T cells from PBMCs cultured with HCoV-NL63 spike peptides, collected before COVID-19 vaccination. Here the CDR3 DNA reads TGTGCCAGCAGCGCAAGACAGGGGGTCATCTCTGGGGCCAACGTCCTGACTTTC. This translates into CASSARQGVISGANVLTF.